This TCR beta chain was sequenced in a study of cytomegalovirus exposure and HLA in healthy donors. PCR primers comprised 60 Vbeta and 13 Jbeta primers. Clones were sequenced by immunoSEQ multiplex PCR, and TCRdb holds only the in-frame ones, with some missing. This sample carries about 220,000 clones, 82% of them seen once, and the ten largest clones take 4.5% to 6%. This clone turned up a few times. Its cognate antigen is unknown. Study-wide results and caveats: Specificity of three CMV-associated chains for CMV antigens was verified in vitro. Across all donors, roughly uniform sequencing depth was an assumption of the presence/absence analyses. Generally TCR sequences proved uncommon, though certain public TCRs appeared in numerous donors. Apparent HLA restriction characterized most CMV-associated TCR beta chains in a later analysis.

The germline gives CDR1 MNHNY, CDR2 SVGAGI (reference sequence). The CDR3 covers 15 residues. Trimming shortened V by 3 bases and J by 4 bases, and 12 bases separated the two germline ends. This receptor was identified in a woman in her thirties or forties in good health and CMV-seropositive. The material sequenced was PBMCs. The rearrangement uses TRBV6-6 and TRBJ2-2; a weak D match, TRBD2 (6 bases). CDR3 sequence: CASSYTGVFTGELFF. In DNA form, the CDR3 reads TGTGCCAGCAGTTATACGGGAGTATTCACCGGGGAGCTGTTTTTT.